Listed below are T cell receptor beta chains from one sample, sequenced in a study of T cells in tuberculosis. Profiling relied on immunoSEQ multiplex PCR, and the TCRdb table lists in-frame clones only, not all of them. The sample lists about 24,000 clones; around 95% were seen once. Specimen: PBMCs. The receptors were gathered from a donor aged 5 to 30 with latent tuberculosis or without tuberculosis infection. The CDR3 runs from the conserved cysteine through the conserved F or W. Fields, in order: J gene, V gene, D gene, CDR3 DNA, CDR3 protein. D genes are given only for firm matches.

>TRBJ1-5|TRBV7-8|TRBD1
TGTGCCAGCAGCTCCGGTCAGGGGGATTATCAGCCCCAGCATTTT
CASSSGQGDYQPQHF
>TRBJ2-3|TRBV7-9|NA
TGTGCCAGCAGCCCGAGTCTTAGCACAGATACGCAGTATTTT
CASSPSLSTDTQYF
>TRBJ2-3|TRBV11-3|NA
TGTGCCAGCAGCCCAGCGGACACAGATACGCAGTATTTT
CASSPADTDTQYF
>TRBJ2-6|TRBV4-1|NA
TGCGCCAGCAGCCAGCTAGCCCTATCTGGGGCCAACGTCCTGACTTTC
CASSQLALSGANVLTF
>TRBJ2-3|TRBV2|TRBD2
TGTGCCAGCAAGTTACGGGGGGGCGCAGATACGCAGTATTTT
CASKLRGGADTQYF
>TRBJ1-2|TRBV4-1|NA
TGCGCCAGCAGCCAAGACAGGGGATTTAACTATGGCTACACCTTC
CASSQDRGFNYGYTF
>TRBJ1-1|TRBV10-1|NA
TGCGCCAGCATCACCCGAAATGGACAGATGAACACTGAAGCTTTCTTT
CASITRNGQMNTEAFF
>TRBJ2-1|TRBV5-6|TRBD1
TGTGCCAGCAGCTTGGCAGGACAGGGGGCGTACAATGAGCAGTTCTTC
CASSLAGQGAYNEQFF
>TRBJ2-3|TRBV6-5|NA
TGTGCCAGCATTCTCACAGATACGCAGTATTTT
CASILTDTQYF
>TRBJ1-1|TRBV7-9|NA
TGTGCCAGCAGCCCAATCATTGGGGCCCCTGAAGCTTTCTTT
CASSPIIGAPEAFF
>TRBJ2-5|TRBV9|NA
TGTGCCAGCAGCGTAGGGACAGACCAAGAGACCCAGTACTTC
CASSVGTDQETQYF
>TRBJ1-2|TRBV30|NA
TGTGCCTGGACGGAGGGAGGGAATGGCTACACCTTC
CAWTEGGNGYTF
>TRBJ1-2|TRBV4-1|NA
TGCGCCAGCAGCCCCGGGGGAGGGGGAAGGCACACCTTC
CASSPGGGGRHTF
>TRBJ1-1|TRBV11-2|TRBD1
TGTGCCAGCAGCCAACCAAAGGGACAGTTGGGAGAAGCTTTCTTT
CASSQPKGQLGEAFF
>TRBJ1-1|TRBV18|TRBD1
TGTGCCAGCTCACCCCGGGACAGGGGCACTGAAGCTTTCTTT
CASSPRDRGTEAFF
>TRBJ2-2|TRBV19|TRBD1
TGTGCCAGTAGTAGTCCAGGGGGAAGGGAGCTGTTTTTT
CASSSPGGRELFF
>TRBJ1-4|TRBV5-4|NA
TGTGCCAGCAGCTTTGGGGGCCCAACTAATGAAAAACTGTTTTTT
CASSFGGPTNEKLFF
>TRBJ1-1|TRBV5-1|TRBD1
TGCGCCAGCAGCGCTGGGCCGGGGACAGGGGACACTGAAGCTTTCTTT
CASSAGPGTGDTEAFF
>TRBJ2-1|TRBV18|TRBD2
TGTGCCAGCTCTCCGGGACTAGCGGGGGCCTGGGGGAATGAGCAGTTCTTC
CASSPGLAGAWGNEQFF